The source of this T cell receptor beta chain is a study of blood T cells in healthy people across ages. PCR was performed a second time for roughly 7 to 11 cycles using a sample-barcoded 5' primer and a J-beta primer mix. TCRdb re-called the 5' RACE reads with MiXCR, one entry per CDR3 protein. This sample has 780,000 or so distinct CDR3 sequences, with about 55% found just once. Overall study findings and caveats: Roughly linearly, TCR beta diversity per million T cells fell as age increased.

J gave up 0 bases and V 5 bases, and 11 bases lay outside the gene matches. Germline V gene sequence: CDR1 SGHTA, CDR2 FQGNSA. There are 17 residues in the CDR3. As concerns this clonotype: Its target is not known.

The receptor was isolated from a man older than 75 in good health. V gene TRBV7-2 combines with J gene TRBJ2-7; 9 bases align to TRBD1. Source material: blood. CDR3 region: CASSLRGGTGFSYEQYF. For the CDR3, the DNA is TGTGCCAGCAGCCTCCGAGGGGGGACAGGGTTCTCCTACGAGCAGTACTTC. Together with reference TRBV7-2 and TRBJ2-7, the CDR3 gives the full variable domain: GAGVSQSPSNKVTEKGKDVELRCDPISGHTALYWYRQSLGQGLEFLIYFQGNSAPDKSGLPSDRFSAERTGGSVSTLTIQRTQQEDSAVYLCASSLRGGTGFSYEQYFGPGTRLTVT.